This T cell receptor beta chain appears in the sequencing data of a study of T cells in Graves' hyperthyroidism and ophthalmopathy. Amplification targeted TCR beta CDR3 regions from RNA transcripts. With the HTBI primer set, the TCR CDR3 went through a first round of RT-PCR. TCRdb re-analysed the multiplex PCR reads in MiXCR, keeping a single row per CDR3 protein. The sample has tens of thousands of distinct CDR3 sequences; approximately 53% are singletons. In the case of this clonotype: Mismatch with germline at one junction end may stem from a read error.

CDR1 and CDR2 from the germline V gene are MGHRA and YSYEKL. The CDR3 extends over 16 amino acids. The cohort's ophthalmopathy patients, a group with duration under 3 months, had a Clinical Activity Score of at least 3 and a NOSPECS grade of at least 4. The chain combines TRBV4-1 with TRBJ2-1; 7 bases agree with TRBD1. This clonotype originated in a woman between 55 and 75 years old with Graves' ophthalmopathy. The sample consisted of blood. The CDR3 region is CASSPTQDRSYNEQLF. CDR3 nucleotide sequence: TGCGCCAGCAGCCCTACCCAGGACAGGTCCTACAATGAGCAGTTATTC.